The rows below give T cell receptor beta chains drawn from one sample of a study of technical replicates of blood from a handful of donors. Repertoires were generated with immunoSEQ multiplex PCR, while TCRdb's copy carries only in-frame clones and drops some. This table has roughly 85,000 clones, around 94% appearing once. Sequenced material: T cells isolated from PBMCs. The receptor source for this set is a human donor in good health. The CDR3 runs from the conserved cysteine through the conserved F or W. A D gene is named only where the DNA matches it firmly. The size field is filled for only some rows; it gives once, few, many or a size class.

D	V	length	size	J	CDR3	DNA
.	TRBV19	14	.	TRBJ2-3	CASSSDSSTDTQYF	TGTGCCAGTAGTAGTGACAGCAGCACAGATACGCAGTATTTT
TRBD1	TRBV23-1	18	.	TRBJ2-1	CASSQVLRDRGFYNEQFF	TGCGCCAGCAGTCAAGTACTTCGGGACAGAGGATTCTACAATGAGCAGTTCTTC
TRBD2	TRBV9	16	.	TRBJ2-3	CASSEGIAGSTDTQYF	TGTGCCAGCAGCGAGGGGATAGCGGGGAGCACAGATACGCAGTATTTT
.	TRBV27	15	.	TRBJ2-7	CASSSPRDTTYEQYF	TGTGCCAGCAGTTCGCCCCGGGACACGACCTACGAGCAGTACTTC
.	TRBV5-1	15	.	TRBJ2-1	CASSFGGGVNNEQFF	TGCGCCAGCAGCTTTGGAGGGGGCGTCAACAATGAGCAGTTCTTC
TRBD2	TRBV28	15	.	TRBJ2-7	CASSTSGSGSYEQYF	TGTGCCAGCAGTACTAGCGGGAGTGGCTCCTACGAGCAGTACTTC
TRBD1	TRBV19	16	.	TRBJ2-1	CASKDPGQGVYNEQFF	TGTGCCAGTAAGGATCCGGGACAGGGAGTCTACAATGAGCAGTTCTTC
TRBD1	TRBV6-5	15	.	TRBJ1-1	CASRERTGRNTEAFF	TGTGCCAGCAGGGAAAGGACAGGGAGAAACACTGAAGCTTTCTTT
.	TRBV5-1	14	.	TRBJ2-3	CASSFSGVPDTQYF	TGCGCCAGCAGCTTCTCAGGGGTCCCAGATACGCAGTATTTT
TRBD2	TRBV28	16	.	TRBJ2-4	CASSYLAAGKKNIQYF	TGTGCCAGCAGTTATCTGGCAGCGGGGAAAAAAAACATTCAGTACTTC
.	TRBV5-1	16	.	TRBJ2-1	CASSFGFGRASGEQFF	TGCGCCAGCAGCTTTGGGTTTGGCAGGGCCTCAGGAGAGCAGTTCTTC
TRBD1	TRBV18	15	.	TRBJ2-7	CASSPLGDRRDEQYF	TGTGCCAGCTCACCACTAGGGGACAGAAGGGACGAGCAGTACTTC
TRBD2	TRBV6-5	16	.	TRBJ2-1	CASSYSPGGTYNEQFF	TGTGCCAGCAGTTACTCCCCGGGAGGCACCTACAATGAGCAGTTCTTC
TRBD2	TRBV5-4	15	once	TRBJ2-1	CASSFSGRAGNEQFF	TGTGCCAGCAGCTTCAGCGGGAGGGCCGGAAATGAGCAGTTCTTC
TRBD1	TRBV19	14	.	TRBJ2-7	CASSPGQGPYEQYF	TGTGCCAGTAGCCCGGGACAGGGCCCCTACGAGCAGTACTTC